This T cell receptor (beta chain) was found in a study of T cells in Graves' hyperthyroidism and ophthalmopathy. Notes on the study in general: Ophthalmopathy onset followed model prediction by a median approximately 6.2 months.

It was around 10 ml of fresh peripheral blood that supplied the PBMCs. RNA transcripts were the template for amplifying TCR beta CDR3 regions. A first-round RT-PCR of the TCR CDR3 used the HTBI primer set. TCRdb re-derived calls from the multiplex PCR reads in MiXCR, one entry per CDR3 protein. The sample lists 92,000 or so distinct CDR3 sequences, under 65% seen once, with around 27% in the top ten. Points on this clonotype: Its antigen is unidentified.

This TCR was recovered from a woman aged 35 to 49 with Graves' hyperthyroidism. The source material was blood.

As DNA, the CDR3 is TGTGCCAGCATTGGAGGGGGCAACACTGAAGCTTTCTTT. It codes for CASIGGGNTEAFF. The gene calls are TRBV2 and TRBJ1-1, with 7 bases aligning to TRBD1. Germline trimming cut 7 bases from V and 2 bases from J; bases unmatched to any gene: 4. Per the germline V gene, CDR1 is SNHLY and CDR2 is FYNNEI. The CDR3 sequence is 13 residues long.